This is a list of T cell receptor beta chains from one sample in a study of radiation and T cells in renal cell carcinoma. Generated by immunoSEQ multiplex PCR, the TCRdb table keeps only in-frame clones and is missing some. The profile shows approximately 120,000 clones, approximately 80% of them singletons. Sequencing was performed on blood, taken from a patient whose treatment included radiotherapy and nephrectomy. The origin of the receptors is an older woman with renal cell carcinoma. CDR3s include the opening cysteine and the closing phenylalanine or tryptophan. The D gene is left open where the match is weak. Clone sizes are given selectively: once, few, many, or a class where the clone is expanded.

J gene: TRBJ2-3
D gene: TRBD2
clone size: once
V gene: TRBV7-9
CDR3 DNA: TGTGCCAGCAGCACGGGCCTAGCGGGAGAAACAGATACGCAGTATTTT
CDR3 protein: CASSTGLAGETDTQYF

J gene: TRBJ1-1
D gene: -
clone size: -
V gene: TRBV30
CDR3 DNA: TGTGCCTGGAGTGTACTACCGGTGAACACTGAAGCTTTCTTT
CDR3 protein: CAWSVLPVNTEAFF

J gene: TRBJ1-1
D gene: -
clone size: many
V gene: TRBV4-2
CDR3 DNA: TGTGCCAGCAGCCAAGAGAAGGGCCGGTCCAACACTGAAGCTTTCTTT
CDR3 protein: CASSQEKGRSNTEAFF

J gene: TRBJ2-1
D gene: TRBD2
clone size: -
V gene: TRBV6-1
CDR3 DNA: TGTGCCAGCAGCGGGAGGAGGGATGAGCAGTTCTTC
CDR3 protein: CASSGRRDEQFF

J gene: TRBJ1-6
D gene: TRBD1
clone size: -
V gene: TRBV4-1
CDR3 DNA: TGCGCCAGCAGCCAAGAAGGCGCAGGGGGGGTTGTTGATTCACCCCTCCACTTT
CDR3 protein: CASSQEGAGGVVDSPLHF

J gene: TRBJ1-4
D gene: TRBD1
clone size: -
V gene: TRBV5-5
CDR3 DNA: TGTGCCAGCAGCTCCGGGACAGCTAATGAAAAACTGTTTTTT
CDR3 protein: CASSSGTANEKLFF

J gene: TRBJ1-2
D gene: TRBD1
clone size: -
V gene: TRBV5-8
CDR3 DNA: TGTGCCAGCAGAGGGCCCCGGACAGGGGATGGCTACACCTTC
CDR3 protein: CASRGPRTGDGYTF

J gene: TRBJ2-1
D gene: -
clone size: -
V gene: TRBV19
CDR3 DNA: TGTGCCAGTAGTATACGGCCAGGAGGGTTCTTC
CDR3 protein: CASSIRPGGFF

J gene: TRBJ1-2
D gene: TRBD1
clone size: -
V gene: TRBV5-1
CDR3 DNA: TGCGCCAGCAGCCCCTCCCGGGACAGGGTGGGCTATGGCTACACCTTC
CDR3 protein: CASSPSRDRVGYGYTF

J gene: TRBJ2-7
D gene: -
clone size: -
V gene: TRBV6-5
CDR3 DNA: TGTGCCAGCAGTTACGGCAGAGCAGGACTTTCCTACGAGCAGTACTTC
CDR3 protein: CASSYGRAGLSYEQYF

J gene: TRBJ1-2
D gene: -
clone size: once
V gene: TRBV28
CDR3 DNA: TGTGCCAGCAGTGCACCGACACTTGGACAGACTTATGGCTACACCTTC
CDR3 protein: CASSAPTLGQTYGYTF

J gene: TRBJ2-5
D gene: -
clone size: -
V gene: TRBV2
CDR3 DNA: TGTGCCAGCAATATTAACAGGGAAGAGACCCAGTACTTC
CDR3 protein: CASNINREETQYF

J gene: TRBJ1-1
D gene: TRBD1
clone size: few
V gene: TRBV28
CDR3 DNA: TGTGCCAGCAGCCCCATCAAAGACAGGGACACTGAAGCTTTCTTT
CDR3 protein: CASSPIKDRDTEAFF

J gene: TRBJ2-2
D gene: TRBD1
clone size: -
V gene: TRBV7-6
CDR3 DNA: TGTGCCAGTTACACAGGGGACACCGGGGAGCTGTTTTTT
CDR3 protein: CASYTGDTGELFF

J gene: TRBJ2-5
D gene: -
clone size: -
V gene: TRBV5-1
CDR3 DNA: TGCGCCAGCAGCTTGGGGGGGGCCCTATCCCAAGAGACCCAGTACTTC
CDR3 protein: CASSLGGALSQETQYF